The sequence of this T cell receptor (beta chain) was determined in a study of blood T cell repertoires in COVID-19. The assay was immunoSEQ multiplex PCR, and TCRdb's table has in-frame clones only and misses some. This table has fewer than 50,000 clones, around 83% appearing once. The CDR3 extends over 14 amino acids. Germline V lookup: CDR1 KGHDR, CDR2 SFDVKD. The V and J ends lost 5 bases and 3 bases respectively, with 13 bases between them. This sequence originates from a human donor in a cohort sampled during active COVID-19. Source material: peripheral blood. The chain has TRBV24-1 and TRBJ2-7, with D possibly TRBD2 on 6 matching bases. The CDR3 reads CATSGTGGDYEQYF. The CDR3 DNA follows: TGTGCCACCAGTGGGACCGGGGGAGACTACGAGCAGTACTTC.